This T cell receptor beta chain was observed in a study of blood T cell repertoires in COVID-19. Study as a whole: The United States, Italy and Spain supplied acute and convalescent COVID-19 samples. The cDNA or gDNA used as material had been derived from T cells, B-cell-depleted T cells, or PBMCs.

In the source study's methods: For nucleated cells, counts were estimated from reference gene primer amplification. TCRdb's table, derived via immunoSEQ multiplex PCR, lists solely in-frame clones and lacks some. The V and J calls and clone size come from that table; D and trimming were worked out from the DNA. Of around 95,000 clones in the sample, more than 75% were seen once. Germline V gene lookup returns CDR1 SNHLY and CDR2 FYNNEI. Trimming removed 6 bases from V and 4 bases from J; junction bases left unmatched: 12. This CDR3 comprises 16 residues. Specimen: peripheral blood. The genes are TRBV2 and TRBJ2-3; 8 nucleotides agree with TRBD2. The receptor comes from a man aged 25 to 40 in a cohort sampled during active COVID-19. The CDR3 bases are TGTGCCAGCAGCGTCGGGACTAGTCCCCTCCCAGATACGCAGTATTTT. Translating it yields CASSVGTSPLPDTQYF.